Below, 12 T cell receptor beta chains from the same sample are listed, as sequenced in a study of T cell repertoires in cytomegalovirus infection. TCRdb ran MiXCR on the reads and lists one entry per CDR3 protein. The top ten hold approximately 18% of the sample, which has approximately 160,000 distinct CDR3 sequences, 17% seen once. Sample: CD8+ T cells from PBMCs. Receptors were obtained from a human donor in good health (CMV status not recorded). Some clones in this sample may be carry-over from other donors' samples.

A few counts support this clonotype. The chain has TRBV7-2 and TRBJ2-2, with D tentatively TRBD1 or TRBD2 (5 bases each). CDR1 and CDR2 (germline): SGHTA, FQGNSA. Trimming left V 8 bases short and J 0 bases short, with 13 bases between. This CDR3 is built from 15 residues. The CDR3 reads CASGAGIANTGELFF. The CDR3 DNA follows: TGTGCCAGCGGGGCCGGGATTGCGAACACCGGGGAGCTGTTTTTT.

The sample holds a few counts of this clonotype. Here the CDR3 reads CASSYSRSVGEQYF. The CDR3 region has the DNA TGTGCCAGCAGTTACTCTAGGTCGGTAGGGGAGCAGTACTTC. The chain has TRBV6-5 and TRBJ2-7; D gene uncertain. The CDR3 totals 14 residues. V lost 0 bases to trimming and J lost 7 bases, with 13 bases between them. Germline-derived CDR1 and CDR2 are MNHEY and SVGAGI.

The gene calls are TRBV12-3 or TRBV12-4 and TRBJ1-2, with TRBD1 as a possible D gene (6 bases). The CDR3 is 13 amino acids. V lost 5 bases and J 7 bases, leaving 14 bases between the germline ends. The CDR3 region is CASSPHRVSGYTF. CDR3 nucleotides: TGTGCCAGCAGTCCCCACAGGGTGAGTGGCTACACCTTC.

In this sample, this clonotype turned up a few times. The chain employs TRBV9 and TRBJ2-1; D is perhaps TRBD1 or TRBD2 (5 bases each). Germline CDR1 is SGDLS and CDR2 is YYNGEE. This CDR3 is built from 13 residues. Trimming removed 3 bases at V and 8 bases at J, with 12 bases between. The CDR3 nucleotides are TGTGCCAGCAGCGCACTTCGAGGGGATGAGCAGTTCTTC. It codes for CASSALRGDEQFF.

In its sample, this clonotype was seen a few times. This chain joins TRBV7-2 and TRBJ2-3; D gene uncertain. Germline CDR1 reads SGHTA; CDR2 reads FQGNSA. This CDR3 has 14 amino acids. Trimming removed 5 bases at V and 1 base at J, with 10 bases between. The CDR3 reads CASSHSDRTDTQYF. The CDR3 coding sequence is TGTGCCAGCAGCCACTCGGACCGCACAGATACGCAGTATTTT.

This clonotype showed up just a few times. V usage is TRBV12-3 or TRBV12-4 and J usage is TRBJ2-4; no reliable D call. V was pared by 8 bases and J by 0 bases, with 8 bases between. The CDR3 is 13 amino acids. The CDR3 region has the DNA TGTGCCAGCTATGCTTCAGCCAAAAACATTCAGTACTTC. This translates into CASYASAKNIQYF.

This clonotype appeared a few times. V and J are TRBV6-2 or TRBV6-3 and TRBJ2-1, with TRBD2 matching over 8 bases. Germline V gives CDR1 MNHEY, CDR2 SVGEGT. With 6 bases clipped from V and 6 bases from J, the junction kept 7 bases outside the gene matches. This CDR3 has 14 residues. This CDR3 reads CASRSGGELNEQFF. The DNA of the CDR3 is TGTGCCAGCAGGAGCGGGGGCGAGCTCAATGAGCAGTTCTTC.

This clonotype has a handful of counts. The chain is built from TRBV9 and TRBJ2-1; D call uncertain. This CDR3 comprises 14 residues. V lost 4 bases to trimming and J lost 7 bases, with 15 bases between them. Looked up from germline, CDR1 is SGDLS and CDR2 is YYNGEE. The CDR3 loop is CASSPQFGVNEQFF. CDR3 sequence (DNA): TGTGCCAGCAGCCCCCAATTTGGGGTTAATGAGCAGTTCTTC.

Only a few counts were recorded for this clonotype. The chain couples TRBV11-2 to TRBJ2-7; D possibly uses TRBD1 or TRBD2 (5 bases each). Germline V gene data show CDR1 as SGHAT and CDR2 as FQNNGV. The CDR3 loop spans 15 amino acids. V lost 4 bases, J lost 2 bases, and 15 bases lay in between. The CDR3 is CASSSTRDATYEQYF. CDR3 coding DNA: TGTGCCAGCAGCTCCACCCGGGACGCAACCTACGAGCAGTACTTC.

The J gene is TRBJ2-1, the V gene TRBV20-1; possibly TRBD1 or TRBD2 for D (5 bases each). The CDR3 consists of 13 residues. The germline V gene has CDR1 DFQATT and CDR2 SNEGSKA (reference sequence). Trimming left V 3 bases short and J 8 bases short, with 14 bases between. CDR3 nucleotides: TGCAGTGCTAGCAATACGGGGACCGATGAGCAGTTCTTC. Its protein is CSASNTGTDEQFF.

The chain couples TRBV11-2 to TRBJ1-1; a weak D match, TRBD1 (5 bases). CDR1 and CDR2 from the germline V gene are SGHAT and FQNNGV. V was clipped by 3 bases and J by 7 bases, with 18 bases between them. The CDR3 length is 15 residues. DNA for the CDR3: TGTGCCAGCAGCTTCCCTGTGGGGCCGGCGAGTGAAGCTTTCTTT. This sequence encodes CASSFPVGPASEAFF.

V and J are TRBV7-9 and TRBJ2-7; 10 bases agree with TRBD1. After removal of 7 bases from V and 4 bases from J, the junction contained 16 bases not matched to a gene. CDR1 and CDR2 from the germline V gene are SEHNR and FQNEAQ (reference sequence). CDR3 size: 17 residues. The CDR3 DNA is TGTGCCAGCACCGACTTGACAGGGGGCGCGAAAGGGTACGAGCAGTACTTC. It codes for CASTDLTGGAKGYEQYF. The full variable domain, in which reference TRBV7-9 and TRBJ2-7 provide the parts outside the CDR3, is DTGVSQNPRHKITKRGQNVTFRCDPISEHNRLYWYRQTLGQGPEFLTYFQNEAQLEKSRLLSDRFSAERPKGSFSTLEIQRTEQGDSAMYLCASTDLTGGAKGYEQYFGPGTRLTVT.